This T cell receptor (beta chain) was obtained from a study of human T cells and chemical hapten exposure. Turning to the study itself: Alopecia areata, totalis or universalis affected patients who were mostly female.

This clonotype was recorded a few times. The time point: patch test 1, 2 weeks after DPC sensitization. Stated treatment: therapeutic diphenylcyclopropenone sensitization with weekly scalp DPC. TCRdb re-called the RACE reads through MiXCR, storing one row per CDR3 protein. Among fewer than 95,000 distinct CDR3 sequences listed, about 11% were seen once. V lost 2 bases, J lost 8 bases, and 15 bases lay in between. The CDR3 sequence is 15 residues long. The sequence derives from a middle-aged man with alopecia areata. Some clones in this sample may be carry-over from other donors' samples. J is TRBJ1-4 and V is TRBV12-3 or TRBV12-4; possibly TRBD1 for D (6 bases). The sample consisted of whole blood, taken in connection with sensitization to the hapten diphenylcyclopropenone (DPC). This chain's CDR3 is CASSLWLPGQEKLFF. CDR3 nucleotides: TGTGCCAGCAGTTTATGGCTCCCGGGACAAGAAAAACTGTTTTTT.